Sequencing of this T cell receptor (beta chain) was carried out in a study of T cell changes during pregnancy in multiple sclerosis. Assay: immunoSEQ multiplex PCR; the TCRdb copy retains only in-frame clones and omits some. The sample consists of some 70,000 clones, roughly 90% of them appearing once. CDR1 is KGHSH and CDR2 is LQKENI in the germline V gene. V was cut by 1 base and J by 5 bases, with 8 bases left in between. The CDR3 has 13 residues. The starting material was peripheral blood, obtained after pregnancy. The sequence came from a female donor in good health, enrolled as a control in a pregnancy study. J is TRBJ1-2 and V is TRBV18; TRBD1 is a possible D gene (6 bases). CDR3 DNA: TGTGCCAGCTCACCACAACAGGGTTATGGCTACACCTTC. It is translated as CASSPQQGYGYTF. Complete variable domain (other parts from reference TRBV18 and TRBJ1-2): NAGVMQNPRHLVRRRGQEARLRCSPMKGHSHVYWYRQLPEEGLKFMVYLQKENIIDESGMPKERFSAEFPKEGPSILRIQQVVRGDSAAYFCASSPQQGYGYTFGSGTRLTVV.